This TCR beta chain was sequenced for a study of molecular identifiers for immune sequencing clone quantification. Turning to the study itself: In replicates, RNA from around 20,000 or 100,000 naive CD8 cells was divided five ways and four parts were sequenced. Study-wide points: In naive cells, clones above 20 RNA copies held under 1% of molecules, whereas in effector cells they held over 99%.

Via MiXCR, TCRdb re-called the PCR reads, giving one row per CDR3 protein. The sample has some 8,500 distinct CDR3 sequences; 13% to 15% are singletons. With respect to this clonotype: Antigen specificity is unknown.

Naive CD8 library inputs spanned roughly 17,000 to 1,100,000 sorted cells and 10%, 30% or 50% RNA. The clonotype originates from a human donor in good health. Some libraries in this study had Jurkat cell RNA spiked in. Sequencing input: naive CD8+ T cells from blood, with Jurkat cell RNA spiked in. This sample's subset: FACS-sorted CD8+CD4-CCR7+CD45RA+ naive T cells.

As DNA, the CDR3 is TGTGCCAGCAGCCTACCTCCGGGACTGGATGAAAAACTGTTTTTT. As protein: CASSLPPGLDEKLFF. This sequence joins TRBV11-2 and TRBJ1-4; D might be TRBD1 (5 bases). Germline CDR1 is SGHAT and CDR2 is FQNNGV. Between the trimmed V and J ends, which lost 5 bases and 6 bases, there was a span of 16 bases. This CDR3 region has 15 residues.